Listed below are T cell receptor beta chains from one sample, sequenced in a study of blood T cell repertoires in COVID-19. Sequencing used immunoSEQ multiplex PCR; TCRdb keeps in-frame clones, though not all of them. The sample holds around 260,000 clones, around 89% seen once. The sequencing sample was made of peripheral blood. These receptors were obtained from a man aged 30 to 39 with acute or convalescent COVID-19. Both conserved end residues are part of each CDR3. D genes are given only for firm matches. Clone size is shown for a subset of rows, as once, few, many or a class of expanded clone.

D gene	clone size	V gene	J gene	CDR3 DNA	CDR3 protein
TRBD2	-	TRBV11-2	TRBJ2-3	TGTGCCAGCACTCCCCAACGGGGGGGCCGGGATACGCAGTATTTT	CASTPQRGGRDTQYF
-	-	TRBV19	TRBJ1-6	TGTGCCAGTAGTACGACAGGCGGTCATTCACCCCTCCACTTT	CASSTTGGHSPLHF
TRBD1	-	TRBV6-6	TRBJ2-7	TGTGCCAACGACAGGGGGGACCCCTACGAGCAGTACTTC	CANDRGDPYEQYF
TRBD2	-	TRBV7-2	TRBJ2-7	TGTGCCAGCAGCCCCGGACTAGCGGGAGGGGTCGAGCAGTACTTC	CASSPGLAGGVEQYF
-	-	TRBV18	TRBJ1-1	TGTGCCAGCTCACCTCGCCAGGGGACTGAAGCTTTCTTT	CASSPRQGTEAFF
TRBD1	-	TRBV7-9	TRBJ1-6	TGTGCCAGCAGCGCACCGGCAGGGGGAAGCTCCTATAATTCACCCCTCCACTTT	CASSAPAGGSSYNSPLHF
-	-	TRBV12-5	TRBJ1-2	TGTGCTAGTGGTTTCGGAACTAAGTACTACACCTTC	CASGFGTKYYTF
-	-	TRBV30	TRBJ1-3	TGTGCCTGGAGTAAGTTACTCTCTGGAAACACCATATATTTT	CAWSKLLSGNTIYF
TRBD2	-	TRBV9	TRBJ2-3	TGTGCCAGCAGCGATGCGACCGGGACTAGCAGATTCACAGATACGCAGTATTTT	CASSDATGTSRFTDTQYF
-	once	TRBV29-1	TRBJ1-2	TGCAGCGTTGAAGGAGCTGGGGGCTCGAACTATGGCTACACCTTC	CSVEGAGGSNYGYTF
TRBD1	many	TRBV4-1	TRBJ1-5	TGCGCCAGCAGCCAAGAAAGGGACAGGGGGTTTCAGCCCCAGCATTTT	CASSQERDRGFQPQHF
-	-	TRBV28	TRBJ1-2	TGTGCCAGCAGTTTTGGGGGACTAGGCTATGGCTACACCTTC	CASSFGGLGYGYTF
-	-	TRBV5-1	TRBJ1-1	TGCGCCAGCAGCAAAAATACGGACACTGAAGCTTTCTTT	CASSKNTDTEAFF
TRBD2	-	TRBV7-2	TRBJ2-1	TGTGCCAGCAGCACGAGGACTAGCGGAGCGTACAATGAGCAGTTCTTC	CASSTRTSGAYNEQFF
TRBD1	once	TRBV3-1/TRBV3-2	TRBJ1-1	TGTGCCAGCAGCAGCCGGGACAGGGACACTGAAGCTTTCTTT	CASSSRDRDTEAFF
TRBD1	-	TRBV7-6	TRBJ1-2	TGTGCCAGCAGCCTGGGGACAGCGCCCGGTGATGGCTATGGCTACACCTTC	CASSLGTAPGDGYGYTF
TRBD2	-	TRBV7-7	TRBJ2-3	TGTGCTAGCAGCTCCCTCGCTAGCGGAAGCACAGATACGCAGTATTTT	CASSSLASGSTDTQYF
-	-	TRBV5-1	TRBJ2-3	TGCGCCAGCAGCTTGGCCGGGGTGGGCTTCACAGATACGCAGTATTTT	CASSLAGVGFTDTQYF
TRBD2	-	TRBV27	TRBJ2-3	TGTGCCAGCAGCCGACCGGTTAGCGGGAGCACCCCCCATACGCAGTATTTT	CASSRPVSGSTPHTQYF
TRBD1	few	TRBV5-1	TRBJ1-4	TGCGCCAGCAGCTTGGCGACAGGGGGTGAAAAACTGTTTTTT	CASSLATGGEKLFF
-	few	TRBV5-6	TRBJ1-5	TGTGCCAGCAGCTTGTTTTCAGGGTTCGCTGAGCCCCAGCATTTT	CASSLFSGFAEPQHF
TRBD2	-	TRBV7-2	TRBJ2-3	TGTGCCAGCAGCCCCTATGGACTAGCGGGAAGGGTAGATACGCAGTATTTT	CASSPYGLAGRVDTQYF
-	-	TRBV5-1	TRBJ2-3	TGCGCCAGCAGCTTGAGACAGGGAGGAGATACGCAGTATTTT	CASSLRQGGDTQYF
TRBD1	-	TRBV12-3/TRBV12-4	TRBJ1-2	TGTGCCAGCAGAACGGACAGGTCTGCTGGCTACACCTTC	CASRTDRSAGYTF
-	-	TRBV7-9	TRBJ1-1	TGTGCCAGCAGCCTGGTATCTACAGGAGCTTTCTTT	CASSLVSTGAFF
TRBD2	-	TRBV7-8	TRBJ2-2	TGTGCCAGCAGGCCTGGGACTAGCGGTACCGGGGAGCTGTTTTTT	CASRPGTSGTGELFF
-	-	TRBV28	TRBJ1-2	TGTGCCAGCAGTATAGGGAGGGGAGGGGATGGCTACACCTTC	CASSIGRGGDGYTF
TRBD2	-	TRBV5-1	TRBJ2-5	TGCGCCAGCGCCTTTGGCGGGAGTACGCTAGAGACCCAGTACTTC	CASAFGGSTLETQYF
TRBD1	-	TRBV19	TRBJ1-4	TGTGCCAGTGCCGGGACAGGTAATGAAAAACTGTTTTTT	CASAGTGNEKLFF
TRBD2	-	TRBV7-3	TRBJ2-5	TGTGCCAGCAGCTTACTCTCAGATGGGGGGGCCCAGTACTTC	CASSLLSDGGAQYF
TRBD1	-	TRBV14	TRBJ1-1	TGTGCCAGCAGCCAAACCCGGGGACAGGGGGATTCTGCCCTGTCTTTT	CASSQTRGQGDSALSF
TRBD2	-	TRBV5-1	TRBJ2-1	TGCGCCAGCAGCCTTAAGCCTAGCGGGAGGTCATACAATGAGCAGTTCTTC	CASSLKPSGRSYNEQFF
TRBD1	-	TRBV3-1/TRBV3-2	TRBJ2-2	TGTGCCAGCAGCAACCTCAGGGGGTTCACCGGGGAGCTGTTTTTT	CASSNLRGFTGELFF
-	-	TRBV12-3/TRBV12-4	TRBJ1-5	TGTGCCAGCAGTTTAGCAGCGGGACAGCCCCAGCATTTT	CASSLAAGQPQHF
TRBD2	-	TRBV5-1	TRBJ2-1	TGCGCCAGCAGCATCGGACTAGCGGGGGGGCAGCGAAATGAGCAGTTCTTC	CASSIGLAGGQRNEQFF
-	-	TRBV27	TRBJ2-3	TGTGCCAGCAGTCTCAGCACAGATACGCAGTATTTT	CASSLSTDTQYF
TRBD2	-	TRBV5-1	TRBJ2-7	TGCGCCAGCAGCTTGAGAAGCGCTAGCGGGTTCCGTGGCCACGAGCAGTACTTC	CASSLRSASGFRGHEQYF
-	once	TRBV5-1	TRBJ2-7	TGCGCCAGCAGCGGCGGGACCTGGGACGAGCAGTACTTC	CASSGGTWDEQYF
TRBD1	-	TRBV19	TRBJ1-6	TGTGCCAGTAGTATCACCGGGACAGGGAGGTTCCGATCACCCCTCCACTTT	CASSITGTGRFRSPLHF
-	-	TRBV5-6	TRBJ1-2	TGTGCCAGCATTCCAAGGGGGACGGCAGAAGGCTACACCTTC	CASIPRGTAEGYTF
-	-	TRBV15	TRBJ1-5	TGTGCCACCAGCAGAGACGGCGGTAGCAATCAGCCCCAGCATTTT	CATSRDGGSNQPQHF
-	-	TRBV28	TRBJ1-3	TGTGCCAGCAGTTTTATGGGGGCTGCTGGAAACACCATATATTTT	CASSFMGAAGNTIYF
TRBD2	-	TRBV6-5	TRBJ2-1	TGTGCCAGCAGTTACTACGCTAGCGGGGGGGGTGAGCAGTTCTTC	CASSYYASGGGEQFF
TRBD2	-	TRBV30	TRBJ2-1	TGTGCCTGGAGCATAGGGACTAGCGGGACGTACAATTACAATGAGCAGTTCTTC	CAWSIGTSGTYNYNEQFF
-	-	TRBV5-8	TRBJ2-5	TGTGCCAGCAGCTCTGAGGGCAGGACGGGGGTGAAGACCCAGTACTTC	CASSSEGRTGVKTQYF
TRBD1	-	TRBV18	TRBJ2-2	TGTGCCAGCTCTCCTGGACTCAGGGGGACGAACACCGGGGAGCTGTTTTTT	CASSPGLRGTNTGELFF
TRBD1	-	TRBV6-1	TRBJ1-2	TGTGCCAGCAGTGGGTGGACAGGGGAGTTCTTGGGCTACACCTTC	CASSGWTGEFLGYTF
-	-	TRBV6-5	TRBJ2-7	TGTGCCAGCAACGGTTTAACCTCCTACGAGCAGTACTTC	CASNGLTSYEQYF
TRBD1	-	TRBV6-5	TRBJ1-2	TGTGCCAGCGCCGAATCAGGGGGCAGAGTCGGCGGCTACACCTTC	CASAESGGRVGGYTF
TRBD2	-	TRBV3-1/TRBV3-2	TRBJ2-4	TGTGCCAGCAGCCTGAAAGGACTAGCGGGGGGCATAGACGCAAACATTCAGTACTTC	CASSLKGLAGGIDANIQYF
TRBD1	-	TRBV7-9	TRBJ2-7	TGTGCCAGCATCCGACAGGGGACCTCCTACGAGCAGTACTTC	CASIRQGTSYEQYF
-	-	TRBV4-2	TRBJ1-4	TGTGCCAGCAGCCAAGATTACTTTGAAAAACTGTTTTTT	CASSQDYFEKLFF
-	-	TRBV28	TRBJ1-2	TGTGCCAGCAGAACGGAAAACAAGCGGGGCTACACCTTC	CASRTENKRGYTF
TRBD1	-	TRBV15	TRBJ2-7	TGTGCCACCAGCAGGGGGACAGACTACGAGCAGTACTTC	CATSRGTDYEQYF
-	few	TRBV28	TRBJ1-1	TGTGCCAGCAGGTCTTTGACAGTTGCTTTCTTT	CASRSLTVAFF